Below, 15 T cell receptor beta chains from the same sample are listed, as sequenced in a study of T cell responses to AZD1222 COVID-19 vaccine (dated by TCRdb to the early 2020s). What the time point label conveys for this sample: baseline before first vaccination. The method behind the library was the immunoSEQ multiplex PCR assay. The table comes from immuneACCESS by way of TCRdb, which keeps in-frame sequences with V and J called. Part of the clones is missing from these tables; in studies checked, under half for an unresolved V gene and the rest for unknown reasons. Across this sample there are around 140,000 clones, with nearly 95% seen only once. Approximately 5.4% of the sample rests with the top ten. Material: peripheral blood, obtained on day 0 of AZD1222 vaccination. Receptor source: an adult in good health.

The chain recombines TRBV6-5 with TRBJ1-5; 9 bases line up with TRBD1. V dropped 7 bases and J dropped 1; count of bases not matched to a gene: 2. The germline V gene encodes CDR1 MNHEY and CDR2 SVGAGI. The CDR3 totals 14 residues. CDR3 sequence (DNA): TGTGCCAGCAAAGGGACAGGGAGCAATCAGCCCCAGCATTTT. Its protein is CASKGTGSNQPQHF.

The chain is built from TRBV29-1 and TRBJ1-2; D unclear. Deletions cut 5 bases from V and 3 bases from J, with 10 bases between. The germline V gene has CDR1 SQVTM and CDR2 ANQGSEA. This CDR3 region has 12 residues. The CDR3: CSVRRGDYGYTF. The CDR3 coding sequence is TGCAGCGTTCGACGCGGGGACTATGGCTACACCTTC.

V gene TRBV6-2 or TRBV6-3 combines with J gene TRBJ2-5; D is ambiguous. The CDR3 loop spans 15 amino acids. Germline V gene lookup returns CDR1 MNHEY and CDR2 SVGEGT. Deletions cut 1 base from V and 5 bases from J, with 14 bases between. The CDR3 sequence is CASSYLVGFRETQYF. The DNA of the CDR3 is TGTGCCAGCAGTTACTTGGTCGGGTTCCGGGAGACCCAGTACTTC.

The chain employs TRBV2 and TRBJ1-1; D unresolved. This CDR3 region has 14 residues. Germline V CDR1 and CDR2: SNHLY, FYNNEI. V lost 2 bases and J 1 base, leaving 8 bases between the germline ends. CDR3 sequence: CASSERAANTEAFF. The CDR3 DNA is TGTGCCAGCAGTGAAAGGGCGGCGAACACTGAAGCTTTCTTT.

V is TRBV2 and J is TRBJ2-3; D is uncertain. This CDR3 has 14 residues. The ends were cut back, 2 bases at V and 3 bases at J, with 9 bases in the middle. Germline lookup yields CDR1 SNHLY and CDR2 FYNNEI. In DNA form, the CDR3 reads TGTGCCAGCAGTGAACCAGATGTTACAGATACGCAGTATTTT. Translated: CASSEPDVTDTQYF. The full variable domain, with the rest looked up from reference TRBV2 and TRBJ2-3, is EPEVTQTPSHQVTQMGQEVILRCVPISNHLYFYWYRQILGQKVEFLVSFYNNEISEKSEIFDDQFSVERPDGSNFTLKIRSTKLEDSAMYFCASSEPDVTDTQYFGPGTRLTVL.

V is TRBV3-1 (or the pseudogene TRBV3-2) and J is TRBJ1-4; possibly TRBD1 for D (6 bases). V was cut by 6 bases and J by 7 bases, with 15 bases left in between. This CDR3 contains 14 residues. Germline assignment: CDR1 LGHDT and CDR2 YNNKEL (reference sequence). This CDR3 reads CASRDRQRGEKLFF. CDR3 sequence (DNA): TGTGCCAGCAGGGACAGACAGAGGGGTGAAAAACTGTTTTTT.

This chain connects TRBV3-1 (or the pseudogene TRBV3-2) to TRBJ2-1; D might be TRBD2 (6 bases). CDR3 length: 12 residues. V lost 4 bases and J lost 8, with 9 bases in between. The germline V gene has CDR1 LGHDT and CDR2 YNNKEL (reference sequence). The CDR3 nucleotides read TGTGCCAGCAGCCTGGGGGAGGATGAGCAGTTCTTC. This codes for CASSLGEDEQFF.

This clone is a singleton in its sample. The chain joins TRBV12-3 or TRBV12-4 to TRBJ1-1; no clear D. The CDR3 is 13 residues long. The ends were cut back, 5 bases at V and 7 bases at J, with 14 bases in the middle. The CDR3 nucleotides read TGTGCCAGCAGTGTTCCGACGCGTCATGAAGCTTTCTTT. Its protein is CASSVPTRHEAFF.

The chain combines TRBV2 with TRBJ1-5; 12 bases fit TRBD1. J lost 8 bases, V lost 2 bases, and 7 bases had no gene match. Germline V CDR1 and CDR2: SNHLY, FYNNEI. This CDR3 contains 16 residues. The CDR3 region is CASSEWGTGGYEPQHF. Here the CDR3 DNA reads TGTGCCAGCAGTGAATGGGGGACAGGGGGCTATGAGCCCCAGCATTTT. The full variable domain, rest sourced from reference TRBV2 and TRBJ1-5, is EPEVTQTPSHQVTQMGQEVILRCVPISNHLYFYWYRQILGQKVEFLVSFYNNEISEKSEIFDDQFSVERPDGSNFTLKIRSTKLEDSAMYFCASSEWGTGGYEPQHFGDGTRLSIL.

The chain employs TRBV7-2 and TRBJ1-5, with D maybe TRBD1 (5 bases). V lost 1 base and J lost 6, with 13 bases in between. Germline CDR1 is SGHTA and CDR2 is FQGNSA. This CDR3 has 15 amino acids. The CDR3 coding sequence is TGTGCCAGCAGCTTAGACAGACTCGGGGGTCAGCCCCAGCATTTT. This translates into CASSLDRLGGQPQHF.

The CDR3 sequence is CASSKNQETQYF. In DNA, the CDR3 is TGTGCCAGTAGTAAAAATCAAGAGACCCAGTACTTC. The chain recombines TRBV19 with TRBJ2-5; D not certain. Per germline, CDR1 LNHDA and CDR2 SQIVND (reference sequence). Trimming removed 4 bases from V and 2 bases from J, with 5 bases in between. CDR3 length: 12 amino acids.

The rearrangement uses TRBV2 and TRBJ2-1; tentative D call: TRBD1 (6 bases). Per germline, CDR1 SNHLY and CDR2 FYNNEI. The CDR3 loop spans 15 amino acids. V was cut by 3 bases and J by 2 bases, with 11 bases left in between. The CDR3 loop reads CASSEGQGPYNEQFF. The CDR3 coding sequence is TGTGCCAGCAGTGAGGGCCAGGGGCCCTACAATGAGCAGTTCTTC.

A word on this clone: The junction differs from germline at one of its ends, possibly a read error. The CDR3, as DNA: TGTGCTAGCAGCTTAGGAGACAGGGGCACTTACAATGAGCAGTTCTTC. This encodes CASSLGDRGTYNEQFF. The chain is built from TRBV7-7 and TRBJ2-1; TRBD1 aligns across 8 bases. The V gene's germline CDR1 is SSHAT and CDR2 FNYEAQ (reference sequence). The CDR3 consists of 16 residues.

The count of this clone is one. The CDR3 protein is CASSQDAGKETQYF. The CDR3 DNA reads as TGTGCCAGCAGCCAAGACGCCGGTAAAGAGACCCAGTACTTC. The chain recombines TRBV3-1 (or the pseudogene TRBV3-2) with TRBJ2-5; no clear D. Between the trimmed V and J ends, which lost 0 bases and 3 bases, there was a span of 8 bases. The germline V gene has CDR1 LGHDT and CDR2 YNNKEL (reference sequence). The CDR3 covers 14 residues.

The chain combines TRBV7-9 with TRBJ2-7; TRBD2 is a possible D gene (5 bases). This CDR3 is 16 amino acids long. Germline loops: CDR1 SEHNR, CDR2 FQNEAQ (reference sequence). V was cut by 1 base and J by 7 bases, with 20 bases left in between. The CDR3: CASSLGETSFSGEQYF. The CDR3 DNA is TGTGCCAGCAGCTTAGGTGAGACCTCCTTTTCGGGGGAGCAGTACTTC.